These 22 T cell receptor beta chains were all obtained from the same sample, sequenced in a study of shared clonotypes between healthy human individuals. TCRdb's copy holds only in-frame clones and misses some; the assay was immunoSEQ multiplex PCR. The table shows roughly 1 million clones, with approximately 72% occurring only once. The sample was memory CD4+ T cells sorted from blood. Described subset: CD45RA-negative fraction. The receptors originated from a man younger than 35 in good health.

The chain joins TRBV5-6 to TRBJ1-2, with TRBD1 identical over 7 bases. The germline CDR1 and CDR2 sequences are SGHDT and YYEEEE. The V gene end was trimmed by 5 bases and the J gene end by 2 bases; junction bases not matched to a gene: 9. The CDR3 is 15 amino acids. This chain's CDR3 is CASRGTANLNYGYTF. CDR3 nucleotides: TGTGCCAGCAGAGGGACAGCAAACTTAAACTATGGCTACACCTTC.

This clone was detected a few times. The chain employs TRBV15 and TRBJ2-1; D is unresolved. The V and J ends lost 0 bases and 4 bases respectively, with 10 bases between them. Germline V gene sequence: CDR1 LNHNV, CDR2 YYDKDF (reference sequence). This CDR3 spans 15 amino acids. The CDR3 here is CATSRDVGTYNEQFF. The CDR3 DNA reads TGTGCCACCAGCAGAGATGTTGGTACATACAATGAGCAGTTCTTC.

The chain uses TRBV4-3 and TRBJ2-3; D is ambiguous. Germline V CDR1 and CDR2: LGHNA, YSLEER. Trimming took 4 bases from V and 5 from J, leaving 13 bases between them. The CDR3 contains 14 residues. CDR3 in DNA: TGCGCCAGCAGCCGGGCCTTAGGGCAAGATACGCAGTATTTT. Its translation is CASSRALGQDTQYF.

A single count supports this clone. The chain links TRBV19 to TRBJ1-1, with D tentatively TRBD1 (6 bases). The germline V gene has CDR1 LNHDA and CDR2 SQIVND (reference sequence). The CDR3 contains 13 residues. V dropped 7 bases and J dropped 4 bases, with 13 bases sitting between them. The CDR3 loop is CASILRGGTEAFF. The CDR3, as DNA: TGTGCCAGTATCCTCAGGGGAGGCACTGAAGCTTTCTTT.

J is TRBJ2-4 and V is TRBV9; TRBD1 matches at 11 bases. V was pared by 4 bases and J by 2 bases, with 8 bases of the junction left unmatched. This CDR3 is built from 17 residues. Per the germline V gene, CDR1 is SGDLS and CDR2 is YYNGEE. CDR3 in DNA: TGTGCCAGCAGCTCAAGAGGGACAGGGGGAACCAAAAACATTCAGTACTTC. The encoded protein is CASSSRGTGGTKNIQYF. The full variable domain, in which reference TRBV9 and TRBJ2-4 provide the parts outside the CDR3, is DSGVTQTPKHLITATGQRVTLRCSPRSGDLSVYWYQQSLDQGLQFLIQYYNGEERAKGNILERFSAQQFPDLHSELNLSSLELGDSALYFCASSSRGTGGTKNIQYFGAGTRLSVL.

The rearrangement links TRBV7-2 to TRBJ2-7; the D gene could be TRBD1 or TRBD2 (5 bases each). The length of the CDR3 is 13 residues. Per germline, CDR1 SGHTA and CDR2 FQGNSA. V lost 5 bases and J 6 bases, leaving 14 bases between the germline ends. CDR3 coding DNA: TGTGCCAGCAGCCATGGGGGAACTGTCGAGCAGTACTTC. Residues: CASSHGGTVEQYF.

CDR3: CASTVWRGADTQYF. CDR3 nucleotide sequence: TGTGCCAGCACCGTGTGGCGAGGGGCAGATACGCAGTATTTT. This chain uses TRBV7-2 with TRBJ2-3, with D possibly being TRBD1 or TRBD2 (5 bases each). Per germline, CDR1 SGHTA and CDR2 FQGNSA. Trimming took 7 bases from V and 4 from J, leaving 15 bases between them. The CDR3 totals 14 residues.

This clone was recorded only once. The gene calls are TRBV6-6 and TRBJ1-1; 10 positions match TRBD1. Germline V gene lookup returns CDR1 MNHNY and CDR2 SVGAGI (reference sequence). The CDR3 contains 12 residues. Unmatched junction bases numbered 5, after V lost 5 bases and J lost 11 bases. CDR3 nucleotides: TGTGCCAGCAGTCGGGACAGGGGAGCCGCTTTCTTT. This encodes CASSRDRGAAFF.

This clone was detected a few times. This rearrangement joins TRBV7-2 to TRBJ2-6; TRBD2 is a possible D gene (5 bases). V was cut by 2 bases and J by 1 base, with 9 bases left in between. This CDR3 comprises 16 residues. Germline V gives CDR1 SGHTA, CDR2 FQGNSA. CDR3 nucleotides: TGTGCCAGCAGCTTACGAGGGATATCTGGGGCCAACGTCCTGACTTTC. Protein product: CASSLRGISGANVLTF.

The CDR3 loop reads CASRDLYTGAIYEQYF. CDR3 in DNA: TGCGCCAGCAGGGATTTATATACAGGGGCGATCTACGAGCAGTACTTC. V is TRBV4-1 and J is TRBJ2-7, with 7 bases lining up with TRBD1. In germline, CDR1 is MGHRA, CDR2 YSYEKL. This CDR3 has 16 amino acids. After removal of 6 bases from V and 3 bases from J, the junction contained 14 bases not matched to a gene.

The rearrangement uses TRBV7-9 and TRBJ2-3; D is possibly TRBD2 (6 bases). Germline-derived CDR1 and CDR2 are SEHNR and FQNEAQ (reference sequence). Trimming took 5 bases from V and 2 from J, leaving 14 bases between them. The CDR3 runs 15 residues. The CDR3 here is CASSPGGGDTDTQYF. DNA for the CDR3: TGTGCCAGCAGCCCAGGAGGCGGGGACACAGATACGCAGTATTTT.

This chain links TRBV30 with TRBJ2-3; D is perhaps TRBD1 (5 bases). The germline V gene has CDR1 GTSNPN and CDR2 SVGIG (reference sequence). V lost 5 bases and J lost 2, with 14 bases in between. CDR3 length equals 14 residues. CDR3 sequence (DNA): TGTGCCTGGGTGAGACAGATCCACACAGATACGCAGTATTTT. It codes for CAWVRQIHTDTQYF.

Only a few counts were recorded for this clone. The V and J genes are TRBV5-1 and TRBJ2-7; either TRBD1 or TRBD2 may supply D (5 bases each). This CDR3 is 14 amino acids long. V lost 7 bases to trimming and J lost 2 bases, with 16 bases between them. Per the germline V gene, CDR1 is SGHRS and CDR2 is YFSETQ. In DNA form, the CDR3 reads TGCGCCAGCCGCGGTGGGGACCCAGCCTACGAGCAGTACTTC. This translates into CASRGGDPAYEQYF. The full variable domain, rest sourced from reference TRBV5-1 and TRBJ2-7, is KAGVTQTPRYLIKTRGQQVTLSCSPISGHRSVSWYQQTPGQGLQFLFEYFSETQRNKGNFPGRFSGRQFSNSRSEMNVSTLELGDSALYLCASRGGDPAYEQYFGPGTRLTVT.

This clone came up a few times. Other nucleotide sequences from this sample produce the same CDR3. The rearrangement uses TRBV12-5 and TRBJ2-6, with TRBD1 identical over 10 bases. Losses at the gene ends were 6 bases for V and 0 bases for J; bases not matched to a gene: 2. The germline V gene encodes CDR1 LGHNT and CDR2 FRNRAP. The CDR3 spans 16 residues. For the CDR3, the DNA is TGTGCTAGTGGATGGACAGGGGGCTCTGGGGCCAACGTCCTGACTTTC. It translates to CASGWTGGSGANVLTF.

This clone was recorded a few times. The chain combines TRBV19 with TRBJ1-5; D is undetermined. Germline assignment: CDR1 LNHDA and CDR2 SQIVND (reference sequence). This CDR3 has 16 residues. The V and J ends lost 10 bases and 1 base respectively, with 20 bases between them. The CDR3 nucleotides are TGTGCCACCAAACCACTTCTCGGCCAGAGCAATCAGCCCCAGCATTTT. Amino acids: CATKPLLGQSNQPQHF.

This CDR3 is CASSQGIGSRGNTIYF. CDR3 in DNA: TGCGCCAGCAGCCAAGGTATAGGGTCGAGAGGAAACACCATATATTTT. The chain uses TRBV4-1 and TRBJ1-3; D is unresolved. CDR3 length: 16 residues. The germline CDR1 and CDR2 sequences are MGHRA and YSYEKL. The germline V and J ends were trimmed by 1 base and 4 bases, with 14 bases remaining between them.

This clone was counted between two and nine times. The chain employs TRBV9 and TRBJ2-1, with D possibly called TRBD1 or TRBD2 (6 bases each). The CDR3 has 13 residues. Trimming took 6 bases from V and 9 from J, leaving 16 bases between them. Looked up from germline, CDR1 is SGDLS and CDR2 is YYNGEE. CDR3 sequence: CASTPGEAREQFF. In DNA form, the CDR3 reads TGTGCCAGCACCCCAGGGGAGGCGCGTGAGCAGTTCTTC.

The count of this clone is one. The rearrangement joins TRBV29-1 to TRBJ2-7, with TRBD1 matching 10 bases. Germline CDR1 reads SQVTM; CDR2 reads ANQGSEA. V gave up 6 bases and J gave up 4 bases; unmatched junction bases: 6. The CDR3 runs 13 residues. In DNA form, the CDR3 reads TGCAGCGTCGAGGACAGGGGGAGGTACGAGCAGTACTTC. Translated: CSVEDRGRYEQYF.

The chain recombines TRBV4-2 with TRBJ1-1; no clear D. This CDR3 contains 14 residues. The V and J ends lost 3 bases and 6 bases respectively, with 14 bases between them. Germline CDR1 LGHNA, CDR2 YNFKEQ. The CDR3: CASSQPYQVSEAFF. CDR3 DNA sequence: TGTGCCAGCAGCCAGCCGTATCAAGTTTCTGAAGCTTTCTTT.

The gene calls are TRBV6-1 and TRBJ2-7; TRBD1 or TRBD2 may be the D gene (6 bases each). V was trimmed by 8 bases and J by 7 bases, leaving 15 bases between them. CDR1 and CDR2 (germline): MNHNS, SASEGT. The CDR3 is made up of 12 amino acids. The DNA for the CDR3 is TGTGCCAGCGGGGGCTTACGGGGGGAGCAGTACTTC. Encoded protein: CASGGLRGEQYF.

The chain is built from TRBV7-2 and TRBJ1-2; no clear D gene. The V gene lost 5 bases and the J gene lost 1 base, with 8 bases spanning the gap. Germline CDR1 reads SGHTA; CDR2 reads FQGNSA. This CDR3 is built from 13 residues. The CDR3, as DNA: TGTGCCAGCAGCCTCGGGGTTAACTATGGCTACACCTTC. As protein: CASSLGVNYGYTF.

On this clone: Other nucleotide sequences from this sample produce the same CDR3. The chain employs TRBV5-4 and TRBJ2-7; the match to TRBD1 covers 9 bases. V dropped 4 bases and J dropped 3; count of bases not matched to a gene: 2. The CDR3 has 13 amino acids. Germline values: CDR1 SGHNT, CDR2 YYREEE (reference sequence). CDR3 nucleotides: TGTGCCAGCAGCAGGGACAGGGTCTACGAGCAGTACTTC. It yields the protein CASSRDRVYEQYF.